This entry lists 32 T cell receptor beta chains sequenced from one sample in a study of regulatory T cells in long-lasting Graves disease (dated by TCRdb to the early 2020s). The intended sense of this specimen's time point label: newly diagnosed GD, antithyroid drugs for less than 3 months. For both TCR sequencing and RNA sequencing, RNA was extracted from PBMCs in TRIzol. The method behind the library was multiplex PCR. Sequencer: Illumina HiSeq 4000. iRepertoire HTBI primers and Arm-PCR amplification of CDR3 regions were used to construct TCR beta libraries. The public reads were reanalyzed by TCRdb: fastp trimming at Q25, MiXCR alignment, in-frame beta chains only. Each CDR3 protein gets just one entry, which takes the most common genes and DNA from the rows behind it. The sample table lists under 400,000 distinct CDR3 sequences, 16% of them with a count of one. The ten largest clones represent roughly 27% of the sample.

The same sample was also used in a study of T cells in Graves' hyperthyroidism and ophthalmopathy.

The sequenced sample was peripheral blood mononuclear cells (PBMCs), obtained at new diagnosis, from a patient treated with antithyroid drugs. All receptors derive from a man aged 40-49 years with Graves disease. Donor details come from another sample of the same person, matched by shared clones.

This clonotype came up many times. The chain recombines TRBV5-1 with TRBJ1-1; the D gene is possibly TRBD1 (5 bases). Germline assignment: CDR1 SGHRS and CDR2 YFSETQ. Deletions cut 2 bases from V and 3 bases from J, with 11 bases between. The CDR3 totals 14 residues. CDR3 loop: CASSFEDRYTEAFF. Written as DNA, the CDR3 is TGCGCCAGCAGCTTCGAAGACAGATACACTGAAGCTTTCTTT. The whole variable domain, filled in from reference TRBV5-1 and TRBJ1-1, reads KAGVTQTPRYLIKTRGQQVTLSCSPISGHRSVSWYQQTPGQGLQFLFEYFSETQRNKGNFPGRFSGRQFSNSRSEMNVSTLELGDSALYLCASSFEDRYTEAFFGQGTRLTVV.

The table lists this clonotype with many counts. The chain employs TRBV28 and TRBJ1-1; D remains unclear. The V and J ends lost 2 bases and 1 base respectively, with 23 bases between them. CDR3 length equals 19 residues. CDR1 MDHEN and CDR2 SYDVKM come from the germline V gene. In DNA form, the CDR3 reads TGTGCCAGCAGTTTAACGGTCTGGGGATCCCTTTCTTCGAACACTGAAGCTTTCTTT. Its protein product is CASSLTVWGSLSSNTEAFF.

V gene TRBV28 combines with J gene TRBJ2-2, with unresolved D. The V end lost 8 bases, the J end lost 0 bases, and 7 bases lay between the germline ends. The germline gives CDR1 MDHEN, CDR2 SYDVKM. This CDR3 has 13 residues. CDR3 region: CASRTANTGELFF. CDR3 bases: TGTGCCAGCCGAACAGCGAACACCGGGGAGCTGTTTTTT.

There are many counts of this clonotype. This CDR3 reads CASSLASGQGHNEQFF. The CDR3 DNA reads as TGCGCCAGCAGCTTGGCCTCGGGACAGGGACACAATGAGCAGTTCTTC. This chain connects TRBV5-1 to TRBJ2-1; 9 nucleotides match TRBD1. The CDR3 is 16 amino acids. Looked up from germline, CDR1 is SGHRS and CDR2 is YFSETQ. V shed 0 bases and J 5 bases; nucleotides not matched to a gene: 6.

The CDR3 region is CASSEAETSGYTF. The CDR3 bases are TGTGCCAGCAGTGAGGCAGAAACGAGCGGCTACACCTTC. The chain recombines TRBV6-1 with TRBJ1-2; D unclear. V was pared by 3 bases and J by 8 bases, with 13 bases between. The CDR3 is 13 amino acids. CDR1 MNHNS and CDR2 SASEGT come from the germline V gene.

CDR3: CASSQNKGIRGDGELFF. CDR3 DNA: TGCGCCAGCAGCCAAAATAAGGGGATCCGGGGTGATGGGGAGCTGTTTTTT. The chain is built from TRBV4-1 and TRBJ2-2; tentatively, D is TRBD1 or TRBD2 (5 bases each). Trimming left V 2 bases short and J 8 bases short, with 21 bases between. The germline CDR1 and CDR2 sequences are MGHRA and YSYEKL. The CDR3 is 17 residues long.

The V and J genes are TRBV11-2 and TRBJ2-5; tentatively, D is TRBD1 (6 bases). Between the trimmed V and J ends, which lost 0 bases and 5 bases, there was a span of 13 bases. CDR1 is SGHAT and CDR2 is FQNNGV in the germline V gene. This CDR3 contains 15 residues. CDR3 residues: CASSLEGARMETQYF. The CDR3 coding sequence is TGTGCCAGCAGCTTAGAGGGGGCGCGGATGGAGACCCAGTACTTC. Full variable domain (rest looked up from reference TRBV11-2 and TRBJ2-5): EAGVAQSPRYKIIEKRQSVAFWCNPISGHATLYWYQQILGQGPKLLIQFQNNGVVDDSQLPKDRFSAERLKGVDSTLKIQPAKLEDSAVYLCASSLEGARMETQYFGPGTRLLVL.

CDR3 DNA: TGCGCCAGCAGCTTCGTTGGATATGGCTACACCTTC. Encoded protein: CASSFVGYGYTF. The chain links TRBV5-1 to TRBJ1-2; D gene unclear. The CDR3 has 12 residues. With 2 bases removed from V and 5 bases from J, the gap between germline ends came to 7 bases. Germline values: CDR1 SGHRS, CDR2 YFSETQ.

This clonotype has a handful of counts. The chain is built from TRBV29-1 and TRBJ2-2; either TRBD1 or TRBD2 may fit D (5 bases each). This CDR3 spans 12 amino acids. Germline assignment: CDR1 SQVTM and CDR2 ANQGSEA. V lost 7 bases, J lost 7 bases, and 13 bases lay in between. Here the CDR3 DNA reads TGCAGCGCATCTGGGGGTGTCGGGGAGCTGTTTTTT. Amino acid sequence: CSASGGVGELFF.

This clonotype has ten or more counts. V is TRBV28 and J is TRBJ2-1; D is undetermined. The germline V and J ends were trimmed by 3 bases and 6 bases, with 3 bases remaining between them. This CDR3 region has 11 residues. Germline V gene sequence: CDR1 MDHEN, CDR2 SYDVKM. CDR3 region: CASSFRNEQFF. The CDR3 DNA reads TGTGCCAGCAGTTTCCGCAATGAGCAGTTCTTC. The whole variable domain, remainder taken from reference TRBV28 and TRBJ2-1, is DVKVTQSSRYLVKRTGEKVFLECVQDMDHENMFWYRQDPGLGLRLIYFSYDVKMKEKGDIPEGYSVSREKKERFSLILESASTNQTSMYLCASSFRNEQFFGPGTRLTVL.

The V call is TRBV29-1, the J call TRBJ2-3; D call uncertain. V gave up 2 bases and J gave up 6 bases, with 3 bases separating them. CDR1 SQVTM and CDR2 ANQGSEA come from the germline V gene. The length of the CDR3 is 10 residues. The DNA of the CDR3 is TGCAGCGTTGAAATGGATACGCAGTATTTT. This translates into CSVEMDTQYF.

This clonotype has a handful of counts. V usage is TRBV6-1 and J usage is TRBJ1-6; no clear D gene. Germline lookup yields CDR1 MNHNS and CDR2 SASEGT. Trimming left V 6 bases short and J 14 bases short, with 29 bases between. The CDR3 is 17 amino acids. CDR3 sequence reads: CASSKNLDPPLPPALHF. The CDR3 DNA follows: TGTGCCAGCAGCAAAAATCTGGACCCGCCGTTACCGCCAGCCCTCCACTTT.

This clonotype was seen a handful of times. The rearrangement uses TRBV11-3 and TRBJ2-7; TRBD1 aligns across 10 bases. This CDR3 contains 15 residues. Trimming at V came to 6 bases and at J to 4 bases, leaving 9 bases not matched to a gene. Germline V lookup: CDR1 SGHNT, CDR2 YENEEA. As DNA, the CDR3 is TGTGCCAGCAGAAGTACCGGGACAGGGGATTACGAGCAGTACTTC. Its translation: CASRSTGTGDYEQYF.

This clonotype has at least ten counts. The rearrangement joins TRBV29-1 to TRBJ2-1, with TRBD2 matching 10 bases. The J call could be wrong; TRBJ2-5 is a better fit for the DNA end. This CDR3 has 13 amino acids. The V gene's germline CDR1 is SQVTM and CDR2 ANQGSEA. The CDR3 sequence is CSIGRAGGETQYF. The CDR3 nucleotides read TGCAGCATAGGTAGAGCGGGGGGGGAGACCCAGTACTTC.

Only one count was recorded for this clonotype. CDR3 protein: CASSSRRQGVASYEQYF. CDR3 in DNA: TGTGCCAGCAGCTCCCGGCGACAGGGGGTGGCCTCCTACGAGCAGTACTTC. V is TRBV14 and J is TRBJ2-7; 9 nucleotides match TRBD1. V trimming: 5 bases; J trimming: 0 bases; junction bases outside the gene matches: 11. Per the germline V gene, CDR1 is SGHDN and CDR2 is FVKESK. The CDR3 is 17 residues long.

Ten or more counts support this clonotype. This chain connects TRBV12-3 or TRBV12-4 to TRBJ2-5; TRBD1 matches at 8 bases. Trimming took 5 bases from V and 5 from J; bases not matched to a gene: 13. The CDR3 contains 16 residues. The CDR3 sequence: CASSTRQGRWDETQYF. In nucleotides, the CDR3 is TGTGCCAGCAGTACCAGACAGGGGCGCTGGGATGAGACCCAGTACTTC.

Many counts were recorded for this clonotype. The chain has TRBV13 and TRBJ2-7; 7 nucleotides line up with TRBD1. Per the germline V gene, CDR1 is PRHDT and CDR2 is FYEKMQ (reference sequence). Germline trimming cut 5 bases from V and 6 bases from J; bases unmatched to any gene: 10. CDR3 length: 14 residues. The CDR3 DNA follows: TGTGCCAGCAGCACCAGACAGGGTTGGCGCGAGCAGTACTTC. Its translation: CASSTRQGWREQYF.

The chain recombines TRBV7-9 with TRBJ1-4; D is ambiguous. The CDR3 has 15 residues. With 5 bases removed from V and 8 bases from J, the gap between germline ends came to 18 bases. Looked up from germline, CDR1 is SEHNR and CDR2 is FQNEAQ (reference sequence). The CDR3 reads CASSPITVIGEKLFF. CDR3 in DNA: TGTGCCAGCAGCCCTATCACAGTGATAGGCGAAAAACTGTTTTTT.

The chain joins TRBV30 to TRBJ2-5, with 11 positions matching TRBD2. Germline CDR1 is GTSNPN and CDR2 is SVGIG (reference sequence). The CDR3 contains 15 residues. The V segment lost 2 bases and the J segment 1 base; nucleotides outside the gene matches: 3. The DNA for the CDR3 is TGTGCCTGGAGTACGGGACTAGCGGTCCAAGAGACCCAGTACTTC. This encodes CAWSTGLAVQETQYF.

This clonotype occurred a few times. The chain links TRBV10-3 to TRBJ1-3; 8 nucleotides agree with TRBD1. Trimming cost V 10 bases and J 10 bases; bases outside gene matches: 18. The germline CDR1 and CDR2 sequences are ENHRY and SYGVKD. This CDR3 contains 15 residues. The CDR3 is CATTSGGSFARTIYF. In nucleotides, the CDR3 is TGTGCCACCACCTCAGGGGGCTCGTTCGCGAGAACCATATATTTT.

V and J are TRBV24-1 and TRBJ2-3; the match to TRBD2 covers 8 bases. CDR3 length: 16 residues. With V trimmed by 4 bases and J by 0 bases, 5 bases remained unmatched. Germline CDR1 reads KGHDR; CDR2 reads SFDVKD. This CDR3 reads CATSDFSGVSTDTQYF. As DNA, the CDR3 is TGTGCCACCAGTGACTTTAGCGGGGTTAGCACAGATACGCAGTATTTT.

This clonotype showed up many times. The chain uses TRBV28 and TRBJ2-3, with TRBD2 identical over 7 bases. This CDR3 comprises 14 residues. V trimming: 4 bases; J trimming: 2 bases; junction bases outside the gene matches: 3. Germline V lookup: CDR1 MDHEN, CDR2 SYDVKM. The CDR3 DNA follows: TGTGCCAGCAGTTCGGGGGGAGTCACAGATACGCAGTATTTT. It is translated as CASSSGGVTDTQYF.

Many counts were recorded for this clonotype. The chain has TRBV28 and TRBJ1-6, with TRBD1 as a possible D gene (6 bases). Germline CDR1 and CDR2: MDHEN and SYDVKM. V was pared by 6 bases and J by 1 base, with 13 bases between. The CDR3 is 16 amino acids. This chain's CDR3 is CASSQGQFSYNSPLHF. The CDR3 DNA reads TGTGCCAGCAGCCAAGGACAGTTTTCCTATAATTCACCCCTCCACTTT.

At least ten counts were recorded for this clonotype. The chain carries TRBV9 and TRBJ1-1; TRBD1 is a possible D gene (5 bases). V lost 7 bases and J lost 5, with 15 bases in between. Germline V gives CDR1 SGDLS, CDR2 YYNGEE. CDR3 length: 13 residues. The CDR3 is CASSGLAGTEAFF. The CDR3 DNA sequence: TGTGCCAGCTCGGGGCTGGCGGGAACTGAAGCTTTCTTT. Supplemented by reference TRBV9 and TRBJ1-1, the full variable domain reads DSGVTQTPKHLITATGQRVTLRCSPRSGDLSVYWYQQSLDQGLQFLIQYYNGEERAKGNILERFSAQQFPDLHSELNLSSLELGDSALYFCASSGLAGTEAFFGQGTRLTVV.

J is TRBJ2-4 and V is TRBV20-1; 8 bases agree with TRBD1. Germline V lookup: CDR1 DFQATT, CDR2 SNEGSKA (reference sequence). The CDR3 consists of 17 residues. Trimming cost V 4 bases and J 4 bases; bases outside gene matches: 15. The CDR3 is CSATPQGRGHAKNIQYF. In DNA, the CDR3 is TGCAGTGCTACACCCCAGGGCAGGGGGCATGCAAAAAACATTCAGTACTTC.

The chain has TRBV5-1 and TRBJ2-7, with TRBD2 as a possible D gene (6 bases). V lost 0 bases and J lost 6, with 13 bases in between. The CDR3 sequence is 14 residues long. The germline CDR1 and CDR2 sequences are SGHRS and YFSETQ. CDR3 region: CASSLAILGGEQYF. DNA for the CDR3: TGCGCCAGCAGCTTGGCCATTTTGGGGGGCGAGCAGTACTTC.

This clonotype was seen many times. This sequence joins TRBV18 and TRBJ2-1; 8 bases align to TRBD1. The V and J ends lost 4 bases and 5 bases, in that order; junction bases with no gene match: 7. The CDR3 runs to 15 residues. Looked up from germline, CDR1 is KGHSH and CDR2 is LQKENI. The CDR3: CASSRRTGIDNEQFF. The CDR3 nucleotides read TGTGCCAGCTCACGGCGGACAGGGATCGACAATGAGCAGTTCTTC.

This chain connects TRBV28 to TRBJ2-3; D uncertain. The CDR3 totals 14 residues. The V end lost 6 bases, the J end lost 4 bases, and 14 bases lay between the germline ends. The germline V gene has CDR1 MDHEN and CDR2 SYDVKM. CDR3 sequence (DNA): TGTGCCAGCAGGGCGCCTAAGCCCGCAGATACGCAGTATTTT. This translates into CASRAPKPADTQYF.

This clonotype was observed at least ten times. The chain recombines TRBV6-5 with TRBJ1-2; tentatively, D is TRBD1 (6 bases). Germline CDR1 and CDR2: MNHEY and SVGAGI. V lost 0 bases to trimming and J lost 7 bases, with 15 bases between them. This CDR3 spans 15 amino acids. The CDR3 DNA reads TGTGCCAGCAGTTACTCGGCAGGGGCTTCGACTGGCTACACCTTC. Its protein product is CASSYSAGASTGYTF.

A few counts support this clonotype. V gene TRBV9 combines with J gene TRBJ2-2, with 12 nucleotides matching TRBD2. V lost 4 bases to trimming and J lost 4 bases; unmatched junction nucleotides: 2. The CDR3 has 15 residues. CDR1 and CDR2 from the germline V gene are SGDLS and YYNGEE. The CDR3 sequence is CASSMGLAGTGELFF. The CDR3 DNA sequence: TGTGCCAGCAGCATGGGACTAGCGGGCACCGGGGAGCTGTTTTTT.

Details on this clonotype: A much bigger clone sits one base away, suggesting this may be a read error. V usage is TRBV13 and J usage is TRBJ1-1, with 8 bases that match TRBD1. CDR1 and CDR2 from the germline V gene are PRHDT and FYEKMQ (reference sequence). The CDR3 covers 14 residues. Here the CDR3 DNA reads TGCGCCAGCAGACAGGGGCAGGGAGACGCTGGAGCTTTCTTT. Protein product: CASRQGQGDAGAFF.

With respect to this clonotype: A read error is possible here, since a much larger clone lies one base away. CDR3 nucleotide sequence: TGTGCCAGCAGTGCAGCGCGCGGGGGGGCCGGAGATACGCAGTATTTT. Translating it yields CASSAARGGAGDTQYF. The chain has TRBV2 and TRBJ2-3; 9 bases map to TRBD2. Trimming took 4 bases from V and 5 from J; bases not matched to a gene: 10. CDR3 length equals 16 residues. Germline-derived CDR1 and CDR2 are SNHLY and FYNNEI.